One sample yielded the 30 T cell receptor beta chains listed below, sequenced in a study of low-dose radiotherapy and immunotherapy resistance in tumors. Time point meaning: after trial treatment. Treatment reported: LDRT plus nivolumab, ipilimumab, low-dose cyclophosphamide and aspirin (RACIN trial). TRAV- and TRBV-specific primers, spanning alpha and beta chains, primed first-strand cDNA. The authors amplified TCRs for 20 PCR cycles with a constant-region primer and a V-primer adapter. Each CDR3 protein is one row after TCRdb ran MiXCR on the reads. The sample holds around 58,000 distinct CDR3 sequences, about 23% seen once. Source: PBMCs, taken after low-dose radiotherapy plus immunotherapy. These receptors all come from a male donor with prostate cancer.

This clonotype has ten or more counts. This chain connects TRBV6-1 to TRBJ1-3; the D gene is possibly TRBD1 (5 bases). Germline CDR1 MNHNS, CDR2 SASEGT. The CDR3 is 17 residues long. V lost 7 bases and J lost 0, with 19 bases in between. The CDR3 DNA reads TGTGCCAGCACCGGGAATCTGGGGCCTAGCTCTGGAAACACCATATATTTT. Amino acid sequence: CASTGNLGPSSGNTIYF.

A word on this clonotype: A read error is likely here: a far larger clone is one base away. This chain connects TRBV4-3 to TRBJ1-2; tentative D call: TRBD1 (5 bases). The CDR3 extends over 14 amino acids. Germline V gene data show CDR1 as LGHNA and CDR2 as YSLEER. CDR3 amino acids: CASGQVSGNYGYTF. The DNA of the CDR3 is TGCGCCAGCGGCCAAGTGTCAGGGAACTATGGCTACACCTTC.

This clonotype was detected ten times or more. V usage is TRBV3-1 and J usage is TRBJ1-1; unclear D gene. Trimming cost V 3 bases and J 8 bases, with 19 bases left between them. In germline, CDR1 is LGHDT, CDR2 YNNKEL (reference sequence). CDR3 length: 15 residues. The chain's CDR3 is CASSHGLGMIVEAFF. The CDR3 DNA reads as TGTGCCAGCAGCCATGGATTGGGGATGATCGTGGAAGCTTTCTTT.

This clonotype has a count of ten or more. This chain links TRBV6-2 or TRBV6-3 with TRBJ2-5; D may correspond to TRBD1 or TRBD2 (5 bases each). The CDR3 runs 15 residues. In germline, CDR1 is MNHEY, CDR2 SVGEGT. Trimming removed 0 bases from V and 2 bases from J, with 10 bases in between. CDR3 in DNA: TGTGCCAGCAGTTACTCCGGGACGTCTCAAGAGACCCAGTACTTC. Its translation is CASSYSGTSQETQYF.

The sample holds many counts of this clonotype. The CDR3 DNA reads as TGTGCCAGCGGTTTCCCCAGCGTCGGCTCCTACAATGAGCAGTTCTTC. It yields the protein CASGFPSVGSYNEQFF. The rearrangement uses TRBV2 and TRBJ2-1; D gene ambiguous. The germline V and J ends were trimmed by 8 bases and 0 bases, with 17 bases remaining between them. Per the germline V gene, CDR1 is SNHLY and CDR2 is FYNNEI. The CDR3 extends over 16 amino acids. Full variable domain (missing parts from reference TRBV2 and TRBJ2-1): EPEVTQTPSHQVTQMGQEVILRCVPISNHLYFYWYRQILGQKVEFLVSFYNNEISEKSEIFDDQFSVERPDGSNFTLKIRSTKLEDSAMYFCASGFPSVGSYNEQFFGPGTRLTVL.

This clonotype showed up many times. The chain is built from TRBV5-1 and TRBJ2-7, with 9 bases lining up with TRBD2. Germline assignment: CDR1 SGHRS and CDR2 YFSETQ. J gave up 7 bases and V 5 bases, and 13 bases lay outside the gene matches. There are 15 residues in the CDR3. The CDR3 protein is CASSSVTSGGGEQYF. CDR3 bases: TGCGCCAGCAGTTCCGTGACTAGCGGAGGGGGGGAGCAGTACTTC.

The rearrangement links TRBV21-1 to TRBJ2-7; TRBD2, the table's D call, lacks a check against the DNA. TRBV21-1 is shown as a pseudogene. The CDR3 is made up of 20 amino acids. CDR3: CASTYRDSQETSGGAYEQYF. The CDR3 DNA follows: TGTGCCAGCACCTACCGGGACAGCCAAGAGACTAGCGGGGGGGCCTACGAGCAGTACTTC.

Ten or more counts support this clonotype. The chain employs TRBV19 and TRBJ2-7; D tentatively reads TRBD1 or TRBD2 (5 bases each). Deletions cut 2 bases from V and 1 base from J, with 15 bases between. The CDR3 loop spans 16 amino acids. Germline values: CDR1 LNHDA, CDR2 SQIVND (reference sequence). The CDR3 region has the DNA TGTGCCAGTAGTATAACGGGGTCAGGGATTTCCTACGAGCAGTACTTC. This sequence encodes CASSITGSGISYEQYF. The full variable domain, with the rest looked up from reference TRBV19 and TRBJ2-7, is DGGITQSPKYLFRKEGQNVTLSCEQNLNHDAMYWYRQDPGQGLRLIYYSQIVNDFQKGDIAEGYSVSREKKESFPLTVTSAQKNPTAFYLCASSITGSGISYEQYFGPGTRLTVT.

This clonotype was seen repeatedly, ten times or more. The V call is TRBV30, the J call TRBJ2-6, with a possible D match to TRBD2 (5 bases). V dropped 2 bases and J dropped 0 bases, with 17 bases sitting between them. The CDR3 contains 18 residues. CDR1 is GTSNPN, CDR2 SVGIG, per germline (reference sequence). Written as DNA, the CDR3 is TGTGCCTGGAGTTCTTTTCGAGGGCCCGCCTCTGGGGCCAACGTCCTGACTTTC. Protein: CAWSSFRGPASGANVLTF.

At least ten counts were recorded for this clonotype. The gene calls are TRBV7-3 and TRBJ2-1; 11 bases are a match to TRBD2. V lost 5 bases, J lost 5 bases, and 5 bases stayed unmatched. Germline loops: CDR1 SGHTA, CDR2 FQGTGA. This CDR3 spans 15 amino acids. The CDR3, as DNA: TGTGCCAGCAGCCCACTAGCGGGGGAAAACAATGAGCAGTTCTTC. Its translation is CASSPLAGENNEQFF.

The genes are TRBV12-3 or TRBV12-4 and TRBJ2-2, with TRBD1 matching 9 bases. The CDR3 contains 18 residues. After removal of 7 bases from V and 4 bases from J, the junction contained 16 bases not matched to a gene. The CDR3 protein is CASTTGPGMTGGTGELFF. CDR3 DNA: TGTGCCAGCACCACCGGGCCAGGGATGACAGGGGGCACCGGGGAGCTGTTTTTT.

The sample holds many counts of this clonotype. The CDR3 region is CSVDVAGVYEQYF. CDR3 nucleotides: TGCAGCGTTGACGTGGCGGGAGTCTACGAGCAGTACTTC. The chain employs TRBV29-1 and TRBJ2-7; 7 bases fit TRBD2. V lost 3 bases and J lost 3; bases outside the gene matches: 5. The CDR3 has 13 residues. The germline gives CDR1 SQVTM, CDR2 ANQGSEA.

This clonotype was seen at least ten times. The V gene is TRBV20-1, the J gene TRBJ2-7; tentative D call: TRBD1 (6 bases). In germline, CDR1 is DFQATT, CDR2 SNEGSKA (reference sequence). Trimming shortened V by 5 bases and J by 2 bases, and 16 bases separated the two germline ends. The CDR3 contains 14 residues. CDR3 loop: CSAGPGTLPYEQYF. The CDR3 DNA is TGCAGTGCTGGTCCCGGGACATTGCCCTACGAGCAGTACTTC.

Remarks on this clonotype: The likely explanation is a read error, given a far larger clone one base away. The chain carries TRBV6-6 and TRBJ2-1; 10 nucleotides agree with TRBD2. Looked up from germline, CDR1 is MNHNY and CDR2 is SVGAGI (reference sequence). After removal of 4 bases from V and 7 bases from J, the junction contained 10 bases not matched to a gene. This CDR3 is 16 amino acids long. DNA of the CDR3: TGTGCCAGCAGTTCTGGGACTAGCGACGAAATAAATGAGCAGTTCTTC. Amino acids: CASSSGTSDEINEQFF.

This clonotype was found many times. Germline is not matched at one junction end, which may reflect a read error. This chain links TRBV5-1 with TRBJ2-3, with TRBD2 as a possible D gene (6 bases). CDR3 length: 16 amino acids. CDR1 SGHRS and CDR2 YFSETQ come from the germline V gene. This CDR3 is CASSFRGSGSTYTQYF. DNA for the CDR3: TGCGCCAGCAGCTTCCGGGGGAGCGGGTCCACATATACGCAGTATTTT.

This clonotype was found many times. The chain employs TRBV5-6 and TRBJ1-1; the D is unclear. Germline CDR1 is SGHDT and CDR2 is YYEEEE. This CDR3 comprises 13 residues. Trimming took off 0 bases at V and 4 bases at J, with 7 bases between the two ends. CDR3 residues: CASSLDGITEAFF. The CDR3 region has the DNA TGTGCCAGCAGCTTGGATGGGATCACTGAAGCTTTCTTT. Together with reference TRBV5-6 and TRBJ1-1, the CDR3 gives the full variable domain: DAGVTQSPTHLIKTRGQQVTLRCSPKSGHDTVSWYQQALGQGPQFIFQYYEEEERQRGNFPDRFSGHQFPNYSSELNVNALLLGDSALYLCASSLDGITEAFFGQGTRLTVV.

In the case of this clonotype: With a far larger clone one base away, a read error is the likely cause. This chain connects TRBV6-6 to TRBJ2-2; a weak D match, TRBD2 (6 bases). The germline V gene has CDR1 MNHNY and CDR2 SVGAGI (reference sequence). The CDR3 consists of 16 residues. The CDR3 loop reads CASTTPGGTNTGVLFF. Written as DNA, the CDR3 is TGTGCCAGCACCACCCCGGGCGGGACGAACACCGGGGTGCTGTTTTTT.

This clonotype was observed many times. The chain recombines TRBV6-6 with TRBJ2-2; D possibly corresponds to TRBD2 (5 bases). The germline V gene has CDR1 MNHNY and CDR2 SVGAGI (reference sequence). Trimming shortened V by 4 bases and J by 4 bases, and 10 bases separated the two germline ends. This CDR3 is 14 amino acids long. The CDR3 sequence is CASSSLVGTGELFF. The CDR3 DNA is TGTGCCAGCAGTTCACTAGTTGGCACCGGGGAGCTGTTTTTT.

Regarding this clonotype: A far larger clone lies a single base away; this is likely a read error. This chain uses TRBV6-8 with TRBJ1-1, with D possibly matching TRBD1 (6 bases). Germline V lookup: CDR1 MNHGY, CDR2 SAAAGT. The CDR3 is made up of 15 amino acids. V was clipped by 5 bases and J by 0 bases, with 13 bases between them. The CDR3 DNA reads TGTGCCAGCAGTGAAAAGGGGGGTTTGAACACTGAAGCTTTCTTT. Encoded protein: CASSEKGGLNTEAFF.

The table lists this clonotype with many counts. The chain combines TRBV29-1 with TRBJ2-7; D is perhaps TRBD1 (5 bases). Per the germline V gene, CDR1 is SQVTM and CDR2 is ANQGSEA. The CDR3 runs to 10 residues. Trimming cost V 5 bases and J 11 bases, with 13 bases left between them. The CDR3 DNA sequence: TGCAGCGTTCTGGACGACAGAAAGTACTTC. Translation gives CSVLDDRKYF.

There are a few counts of this clonotype. The CDR3 loop reads CASSSRQGGTRYEQYF. CDR3 nucleotide sequence: TGTGCCAGCAGCTCGCGCCAAGGAGGAACACGCTACGAGCAGTACTTC. The V and J genes are TRBV7-2 and TRBJ2-7; D might be TRBD2 (5 bases). The length of the CDR3 is 16 residues. Germline CDR1 and CDR2: SGHTA and FQGNSA. V lost 4 bases to trimming and J lost 3 bases, with 19 bases between them. The full variable domain, with the rest looked up from reference TRBV7-2 and TRBJ2-7, is GAGVSQSPSNKVTEKGKDVELRCDPISGHTALYWYRQSLGQGLEFLIYFQGNSAPDKSGLPSDRFSAERTGGSVSTLTIQRTQQEDSAVYLCASSSRQGGTRYEQYFGPGTRLTVT.

Many counts were recorded for this clonotype. This chain uses TRBV5-6 with TRBJ2-5; tentatively, D is TRBD2 (6 bases). V was pared by 2 bases and J by 1 base, with 12 bases between. Per the germline V gene, CDR1 is SGHDT and CDR2 is YYEEEE. The CDR3 runs 15 residues. CDR3 bases: TGTGCCAGCAGCTTCCGGGGTAGCGGCCAAGAGACCCAGTACTTC. This translates into CASSFRGSGQETQYF. Full variable domain (rest looked up from reference TRBV5-6 and TRBJ2-5): DAGVTQSPTHLIKTRGQQVTLRCSPKSGHDTVSWYQQALGQGPQFIFQYYEEEERQRGNFPDRFSGHQFPNYSSELNVNALLLGDSALYLCASSFRGSGQETQYFGPGTRLLVL.

This clonotype was counted ten times or more. The rearrangement uses TRBV4-3 and TRBJ2-2; D not resolved. V lost 1 base and J lost 5, with 8 bases in between. Looked up from germline, CDR1 is LGHNA and CDR2 is YSLEER. The CDR3 is 14 residues long. CDR3 nucleotide sequence: TGCGCCAGCAGCCAAGTAAGGGCAACCGGGGAGCTGTTTTTT. Translating it yields CASSQVRATGELFF.

The sample holds a few counts of this clonotype. The chain employs TRBV18 and TRBJ2-1; D may be TRBD1 (5 bases). Between the trimmed V and J ends, which lost 6 bases and 2 bases, there was a span of 8 bases. Germline CDR1 and CDR2: KGHSH and LQKENI. This CDR3 has 13 amino acids. The CDR3 region has the DNA TGTGCCAGCTCGTCGACAGCCTACAATGAGCAGTTCTTC. Translated: CASSSTAYNEQFF.

This clonotype was counted at least ten times. The V gene is TRBV6-5, the J gene TRBJ2-7; either TRBD1 or TRBD2 may fit D (7 bases each). V shed 5 bases and J shed 1 base, with 21 bases lying between them. Germline CDR1 MNHEY, CDR2 SVGAGI. CDR3 size: 17 residues. In DNA form, the CDR3 reads TGTGCCAGCAGTCCACAGCCTCCGGGGGGACAGTCCTACGAGCAGTACTTC. It specifies CASSPQPPGGQSYEQYF.

This clonotype was found many times. The rearrangement uses TRBV20-1 and TRBJ2-2; 7 bases fit TRBD2. CDR1 is DFQATT and CDR2 is SNEGSKA in the germline V gene (reference sequence). After removal of 0 bases from V and 4 bases from J, the junction contained 11 bases not matched to a gene. CDR3 length: 17 amino acids. The CDR3 coding sequence is TGCAGTGCTAGAGATCAGGCTAGCGGACAAGCCACCGGGGAGCTGTTTTTT. It encodes CSARDQASGQATGELFF.

This clonotype was recorded at least ten times. This chain joins TRBV11-1 and TRBJ2-3; TRBD1 aligns across 10 bases. Germline-derived CDR1 and CDR2 are SGHAT and FQDESV (reference sequence). The CDR3 length is 17 residues. After removal of 4 bases from V and 2 bases from J, the junction contained 9 bases not matched to a gene. The CDR3 is CASSSFSGTGDTDTQYF. CDR3 DNA sequence: TGTGCCAGCAGCTCCTTCTCCGGGACAGGGGACACAGATACGCAGTATTTT.

This clonotype was picked up many times. The chain links TRBV5-4 to TRBJ2-1, with 7 bases aligning to TRBD1. The V gene end was trimmed by 1 base and the J gene end by 4 bases; junction bases not matched to a gene: 5. Germline V gives CDR1 SGHNT, CDR2 YYREEE (reference sequence). The length of the CDR3 is 15 residues. The DNA of the CDR3 is TGTGCCAGCAGCTTGAGGCAGGGGGATTACAATGAGCAGTTCTTC. Translation gives CASSLRQGDYNEQFF.

This clonotype was observed many times. The genes are TRBV20-1 and TRBJ2-1; 11 positions match TRBD2. CDR1 and CDR2 (germline): DFQATT, SNEGSKA (reference sequence). The V and J ends lost 6 bases and 0 bases, in that order; junction bases with no gene match: 10. The CDR3 is 17 amino acids. CDR3 nucleotides: TGCAGTGCCGGCCCTAGCGGGAGGCGACTCTCCTACAATGAGCAGTTCTTC. Its protein product is CSAGPSGRRLSYNEQFF.

This clonotype was seen at least ten times. The CDR3 DNA reads as TGTGCCAGCAGTTCCCACCAGGGGCGCGATACGCAGTATTTT. Translating it yields CASSSHQGRDTQYF. J is TRBJ2-3 and V is TRBV12-3 or TRBV12-4; weak D call: TRBD1 (6 bases). V lost 4 bases to trimming and J lost 6 bases, with 14 bases between them. The CDR3 contains 14 residues.